Below are 30 T cell receptor beta chains sequenced from a single sample in a study of blood T cell repertoires in COVID-19. The repertoire was sequenced with immunoSEQ multiplex PCR; TCRdb's copy has only in-frame clones and lacks some. The sample carries approximately 240,000 clones, approximately 90% recorded once. Input material: peripheral blood. The receptors were sampled from a woman aged 35 to 49 who had recovered from COVID-19.

The gene calls are TRBV5-1 and TRBJ2-3, with a weak D call TRBD1 (5 bases). Germline CDR1 reads SGHRS; CDR2 reads YFSETQ. Trimming removed 5 bases at V and 5 bases at J, with 12 bases between. The CDR3 consists of 13 residues. The CDR3: CASRGLSGDTQYF. Written as DNA, the CDR3 is TGCGCCAGCAGGGGGCTCTCCGGAGATACGCAGTATTTT.

The genes are TRBV27 and TRBJ2-5; D might be TRBD2 (6 bases). Germline assignment: CDR1 MNHEY and CDR2 SMNVEV (reference sequence). The CDR3 loop spans 14 amino acids. V was clipped by 0 bases and J by 5 bases, with 10 bases between them. CDR3 residues: CASSLSSGDETQYF. DNA of the CDR3: TGTGCCAGCAGTTTATCCTCGGGAGATGAGACCCAGTACTTC.

The CDR3 DNA follows: TGTGCCAGCAGTCTTAGCGGACAGGGGGCCTACGAGCAGTACTTC. It codes for CASSLSGQGAYEQYF. The V call is TRBV6-5, the J call TRBJ2-7, with 10 bases fitting TRBD1. The length of the CDR3 is 15 residues. With V trimmed by 5 bases and J by 2 bases, 6 bases remained unmatched. From germline, CDR1 is MNHEY and CDR2 SVGAGI.

The chain carries TRBV14 and TRBJ1-3, with a possible D match to TRBD1 (6 bases). CDR3 size: 15 residues. V lost 4 bases to trimming and J lost 4 bases, with 14 bases between them. Germline V gene data show CDR1 as SGHDN and CDR2 as FVKESK. CDR3 bases: TGTGCCAGCAGCCGGGCCAGGGGCACAGGAAACACCATATATTTT. It translates to CASSRARGTGNTIYF.

The CDR3 coding sequence is TGTGCCAGTAGTATTCTCCAGCGGGAGGGCCTGGGGGAGCAGTACTTC. Translation: CASSILQREGLGEQYF. The genes are TRBV19 and TRBJ2-7, with 10 bases identical to TRBD2. The CDR3 has 16 residues. J was trimmed by 7 bases and V by 3 bases; bases with no gene match: 12. Per the germline V gene, CDR1 is LNHDA and CDR2 is SQIVND (reference sequence). The variable domain in full, with the rest retrieved from reference TRBV19 and TRBJ2-7, is DGGITQSPKYLFRKEGQNVTLSCEQNLNHDAMYWYRQDPGQGLRLIYYSQIVNDFQKGDIAEGYSVSREKKESFPLTVTSAQKNPTAFYLCASSILQREGLGEQYFGPGTRLTVT.

This clone was detected once. V gene TRBV4-2 combines with J gene TRBJ1-2; 10 positions match TRBD1. CDR3 length equals 14 residues. With 4 bases clipped from V and 7 bases from J, the junction kept 6 bases outside the gene matches. Germline V gene data show CDR1 as LGHNA and CDR2 as YNFKEQ. The CDR3 loop is CASSPGQGTGGYTF. DNA of the CDR3: TGTGCCAGCAGCCCGGGACAGGGGACTGGTGGCTACACCTTC.

A remark on this clone: Other DNA sequences in this specimen translate into the identical CDR3. The genes are TRBV11-3 and TRBJ2-7; 9 bases map to TRBD1. The V and J ends lost 0 bases and 1 base, in that order; junction bases with no gene match: 1. Germline CDR1 and CDR2: SGHNT and YENEEA. This CDR3 spans 15 amino acids. CDR3 region: CASSLEGQGSYEQYF. CDR3 coding DNA: TGTGCCAGCAGCTTAGAGGGACAGGGTTCCTACGAGCAGTACTTC.

For this clone: Other DNA sequences within the sample encode an identical CDR3. The CDR3 is CASSRGRETQYF. In DNA form, the CDR3 reads TGTGCCAGCAGCAGGGGTAGGGAGACCCAGTACTTC. V is TRBV2 and J is TRBJ2-5, with a possible D match to TRBD1 (6 bases). Germline values: CDR1 SNHLY, CDR2 FYNNEI. The ends were cut back, 6 bases at V and 5 bases at J, with 10 bases in the middle. The CDR3 has 12 residues.

The chain employs TRBV4-1 and TRBJ2-3; D perhaps matches TRBD2 (6 bases). V was trimmed by 1 base and J by 3 bases, leaving 17 bases between them. In germline, CDR1 is MGHRA, CDR2 YSYEKL. This CDR3 has 17 residues. CDR3 nucleotides: TGCGCCAGCAGCCAAGGTTCTGGCGGGGTTGAGACAGATACGCAGTATTTT. It encodes CASSQGSGGVETDTQYF.

The rearrangement uses TRBV19 and TRBJ2-6; a weak D match, TRBD2 (5 bases). V dropped 6 bases and J dropped 0 bases, with 12 bases sitting between them. Germline CDR1 is LNHDA and CDR2 is SQIVND (reference sequence). This CDR3 region has 16 residues. The CDR3 spells CASRELGSSGANVLTF. The CDR3 nucleotides read TGTGCCAGTAGGGAATTGGGGAGCTCTGGGGCCAACGTCCTGACTTTC.

The CDR3 DNA reads as TGTGCCAGCAGCTTAGGACAGGTCTATGGCTACACCTTC. It encodes CASSLGQVYGYTF. This chain joins TRBV7-2 and TRBJ1-2; D may be TRBD1 (6 bases). The V gene lost 1 base and the J gene lost 4 bases, with 7 bases spanning the gap. In germline, CDR1 is SGHTA, CDR2 FQGNSA. The CDR3 totals 13 residues.

This clone was detected only a few times. The chain couples TRBV4-2 to TRBJ1-5; D is ambiguous. V was cut by 0 bases and J by 4 bases, with 10 bases left in between. CDR3 length: 15 residues. Germline V lookup: CDR1 LGHNA, CDR2 YNFKEQ. The CDR3 spells CASSQELRRNQPQHF. DNA of the CDR3: TGTGCCAGCAGCCAAGAGTTACGGAGGAATCAGCCCCAGCATTTT.

The chain is built from TRBV30 and TRBJ1-1; D remains unclear. The germline V gene has CDR1 GTSNPN and CDR2 SVGIG (reference sequence). CDR3 length equals 11 residues. Trimming cost V 7 bases and J 8 bases, with 14 bases left between them. The CDR3 bases are TGTGCCTCTGCGAGGCTCACCGAAGCTTTCTTT. Its protein product is CASARLTEAFF.

V is TRBV4-2 and J is TRBJ1-4; 7 positions agree with TRBD1. CDR1 LGHNA and CDR2 YNFKEQ come from the germline V gene. This CDR3 has 20 amino acids. V was clipped by 0 bases and J by 0 bases; unmatched bases: 13. Written as DNA, the CDR3 is TGTGCCAGCAGCCAAGACCCACTAACAGGGGTTGGGGCAACTAATGAAAAACTGTTTTTT. This sequence encodes CASSQDPLTGVGATNEKLFF.

The chain joins TRBV5-1 to TRBJ1-2; weak D call: TRBD1 (6 bases). The germline V and J ends were trimmed by 5 bases and 8 bases, with 16 bases remaining between them. The length of the CDR3 is 13 residues. Germline loops: CDR1 SGHRS, CDR2 YFSETQ. The CDR3 loop is CASSQQGSEGYTF. The CDR3 DNA reads TGCGCCAGCAGTCAACAGGGTAGTGAGGGCTACACCTTC.

This chain connects TRBV7-3 to TRBJ2-7; D remains unclear. This CDR3 spans 15 amino acids. V lost 5 bases and J 0 bases, leaving 14 bases between the germline ends. Germline values: CDR1 SGHTA, CDR2 FQGTGA. CDR3 bases: TGTGCCAGCAGCCGCTCGGGTAGAGACTCCTACGAGCAGTACTTC. Its protein is CASSRSGRDSYEQYF.

The gene calls are TRBV5-5 and TRBJ2-1; TRBD1 matches 10 bases. CDR1 is SGHKS and CDR2 is YYEKEE in the germline V gene (reference sequence). The CDR3 has 14 amino acids. Trimming removed 4 bases from V and 9 bases from J; junction bases left unmatched: 7. In DNA form, the CDR3 reads TGTGCCAGCAGCGCCGGGACAGGGGTCGGTGAGCAGTTCTTC. Translation gives CASSAGTGVGEQFF.

The CDR3 region has the DNA TGTGCCACCAGTGATTTGCAGGAGGGGGGGAACTATGGCTACACCTTC. This sequence encodes CATSDLQEGGNYGYTF. The gene calls are TRBV24-1 and TRBJ1-2; D is perhaps TRBD1 (6 bases). Germline V gene lookup returns CDR1 KGHDR and CDR2 SFDVKD. This CDR3 is built from 16 residues. V lost 0 bases to trimming and J lost 2 bases, with 12 bases between them.

This rearrangement joins TRBV9 to TRBJ1-6; the D is unclear. CDR1 is SGDLS, CDR2 YYNGEE, per germline. The CDR3 sequence is 15 residues long. V dropped 4 bases and J dropped 14 bases, with 22 bases sitting between them. As DNA, the CDR3 is TGTGCCAGCAGCCCAGGCGATACTTCAAAATTAACCCTCCACTTT. Translation: CASSPGDTSKLTLHF.

V usage is TRBV7-2 and J usage is TRBJ1-5; D is undetermined. V was pared by 2 bases and J by 6 bases, with 14 bases between. The germline V gene has CDR1 SGHTA and CDR2 FQGNSA. The CDR3 is 15 residues long. CDR3 DNA sequence: TGTGCCAGCAGCTTAACCACGAGTGCGAGTCAGCCCCAGCATTTT. It specifies CASSLTTSASQPQHF.

The chain carries TRBV5-6 and TRBJ2-7, with a possible D match to TRBD1 (6 bases). V lost 3 bases and J 1 base, leaving 17 bases between the germline ends. In germline, CDR1 is SGHDT, CDR2 YYEEEE. CDR3 size: 16 residues. The CDR3 DNA sequence: TGTGCCAGCAGCTCTAATGAATGGACAGCTTCCTACGAGCAGTACTTC. Protein: CASSSNEWTASYEQYF.

This clone has only a few counts. This chain links TRBV4-3 with TRBJ2-7; D is possibly TRBD1 (6 bases). V lost 1 base and J lost 0, with 10 bases in between. This CDR3 is 15 amino acids long. In germline, CDR1 is LGHNA, CDR2 YSLEER. The CDR3 DNA is TGCGCCAGCAGCCAAGGGCAGGGGATCTCCTACGAGCAGTACTTC. As protein: CASSQGQGISYEQYF.

V and J are TRBV7-6 and TRBJ2-5; 9 bases are a match to TRBD2. The CDR3 extends over 15 amino acids. CDR1 and CDR2 (germline): SGHVS, FNYEAQ. With 3 bases clipped from V and 3 bases from J, the junction kept 5 bases outside the gene matches. The CDR3 DNA sequence: TGTGCCAGCAGCTTTGGTAGCGGGGGCAAAGAGACCCAGTACTTC. It codes for CASSFGSGGKETQYF. The full variable domain, completed using reference TRBV7-6 and TRBJ2-5, is GAGVSQSPRYKVTKRGQDVALRCDPISGHVSLYWYRQALGQGPEFLTYFNYEAQQDKSGLPNDRFSAERPEGSISTLTIQRTEQRDSAMYRCASSFGSGGKETQYFGPGTRLLVL.

As for this clone: Different DNA sequences within this sample yield the same CDR3. The rearrangement joins TRBV6-2 or TRBV6-3 to TRBJ1-2; TRBD1 agrees at 12 bases. CDR1 and CDR2 from the germline V gene are MNHEY and SVGEGT. V lost 5 bases and J lost 4; bases outside the gene matches: 5. The length of the CDR3 is 15 residues. For the CDR3, the DNA is TGTGCCAGCAGTCTGGGACAGGGGGCAAGCTATGGCTACACCTTC. Its protein product is CASSLGQGASYGYTF.

This clone has only a few counts. This chain joins TRBV28 and TRBJ1-2; 9 bases agree with TRBD1. Germline V gene sequence: CDR1 MDHEN, CDR2 SYDVKM. V lost 2 bases, J lost 5 bases, and 6 bases stayed unmatched. This CDR3 region has 15 residues. CDR3 nucleotide sequence: TGTGCCAGCAGTTTAGAAACAGGGGGCTCGTATGGCTACACCTTC. Protein product: CASSLETGGSYGYTF.

The J gene is TRBJ2-2, the V gene TRBV10-1; 13 bases fit TRBD2. CDR3 length: 17 amino acids. The V gene's germline CDR1 is WNHNN and CDR2 SYGVQD (reference sequence). The V segment lost 6 bases and the J segment 0 bases; nucleotides outside the gene matches: 4. The DNA for the CDR3 is TGCGCCAGCAGAAGACTAGCGGGGGGCCCGAACACCGGGGAGCTGTTTTTT. This translates into CASRRLAGGPNTGELFF.

In DNA, the CDR3 is TGTGCCAGCAGTTTACGGGGACGGGAGGTTGATGGCTACACCTTC. Translating it yields CASSLRGREVDGYTF. This rearrangement joins TRBV28 to TRBJ1-2; TRBD1 might be the D (5 bases). Trimming stripped 2 bases from V and 6 bases from J, with 16 bases between. The CDR3 runs 15 residues. Germline CDR1 reads MDHEN; CDR2 reads SYDVKM.

The CDR3 sequence: CASSQDGDRDTGELFF. CDR3 in DNA: TGCGCCAGCAGCCAAGATGGTGACAGGGACACCGGGGAGCTGTTTTTT. V is TRBV4-3 and J is TRBJ2-2; 7 bases line up with TRBD1. The trim removed 0 bases at V and 3 bases at J, leaving 4 bases unmatched. CDR3 length equals 16 residues. Germline V gene sequence: CDR1 LGHNA, CDR2 YSLEER.

The genes are TRBV27 and TRBJ1-1, with TRBD1 matching 8 bases. Germline V lookup: CDR1 MNHEY, CDR2 SMNVEV (reference sequence). The V gene end was trimmed by 6 bases and the J gene end by 0 bases; junction bases not matched to a gene: 12. The CDR3 is made up of 17 amino acids. The CDR3 nucleotides are TGTGCCAGCAGGTCTAGACAGGGGTTAACGATGAACACTGAAGCTTTCTTT. Translation: CASRSRQGLTMNTEAFF.

V usage is TRBV9 and J usage is TRBJ2-7; 9 bases are a match to TRBD1. The CDR3 runs to 18 residues. The germline CDR1 and CDR2 sequences are SGDLS and YYNGEE. V was pared by 3 bases and J by 2 bases, with 15 bases of the junction left unmatched. CDR3 residues: CASSASAGTGRGPYEQYF. The CDR3 nucleotides are TGTGCCAGCAGCGCTTCGGCCGGGACAGGGAGGGGTCCCTACGAGCAGTACTTC.